These 24 T cell receptor beta chains came from one sample sequenced in a study of cytomegalovirus exposure and HLA in healthy donors. PCR used 60 Vbeta primers and 13 Jbeta primers. Here immunoSEQ multiplex PCR was the method, and the copy in TCRdb shows in-frame clones only, minus some. In the table there are fewer than 200,000 clones, 75% to 85% of which are singletons. Sequences were obtained from PBMCs. The receptors come from a male donor in good health and CMV-seropositive.

This clone has only one observation. The junction and the germline gene differ at one end; a read error may be behind it. This rearrangement joins TRBV4-1 to TRBJ1-1; TRBD1 aligns across 10 bases. CDR3 length: 18 amino acids. Germline V gives CDR1 MGHRA, CDR2 YSYEKL. The CDR3 sequence is CAGSQLIPGQGPNTEAFF. The CDR3 nucleotides are TGCGCCGGCAGCCAACTCATTCCGGGACAGGGGCCTAACACTGAAGCTTTCTTT.

The V and J genes are TRBV6-1 and TRBJ2-2; 7 positions agree with TRBD1. This CDR3 has 13 residues. The ends lost 6 bases at V and 4 bases at J; junction bases unmatched: 2. Per the germline V gene, CDR1 is MNHNS and CDR2 is SASEGT. This chain's CDR3 is CASRNRGTGELFF. The CDR3 DNA reads as TGTGCCAGCAGGAACAGGGGCACCGGGGAGCTGTTTTTT.

This chain joins TRBV7-3 and TRBJ2-2; TRBD1 aligns across 7 bases. Trimming cost V 6 bases and J 1 base; bases outside gene matches: 8. The germline V gene encodes CDR1 SGHTA and CDR2 FQGTGA. The CDR3 totals 16 residues. The CDR3 region is CASSPRGQMNTGELFF. In nucleotides, the CDR3 is TGTGCCAGCAGTCCGAGGGGGCAGATGAACACCGGGGAGCTGTTTTTT.

This chain joins TRBV4-1 and TRBJ2-5, with 8 bases identical to TRBD1. Germline V gives CDR1 MGHRA, CDR2 YSYEKL. The CDR3 length is 16 residues. With V trimmed by 3 bases and J by 4 bases, 10 bases remained unmatched. CDR3 coding DNA: TGCGCCAGCAGCCAGGTCCGGACAGGGCGGGTAGAGACCCAGTACTTC. The encoded protein is CASSQVRTGRVETQYF.

The rearrangement joins TRBV20-1 to TRBJ2-1; 7 bases fit TRBD2. J was trimmed by 8 bases and V by 5 bases; bases with no gene match: 3. This CDR3 region has 11 residues. Germline V gene lookup returns CDR1 DFQATT and CDR2 SNEGSKA (reference sequence). The CDR3, as DNA: TGCAGTGCTTTGACTAGCTATGAGCAGTTCTTC. Amino acid sequence: CSALTSYEQFF.

The rearrangement links TRBV6-5 to TRBJ1-1; weak D call: TRBD1 (6 bases). Germline V lookup: CDR1 MNHEY, CDR2 SVGAGI. This CDR3 is 15 amino acids long. Trimming cost V 0 bases and J 0 bases, with 8 bases left between them. For the CDR3, the DNA is TGTGCCAGCAGTTACTCCGGGACAATGAACACTGAAGCTTTCTTT. This sequence encodes CASSYSGTMNTEAFF.

The J gene is TRBJ1-4, the V gene TRBV6-1; a possible D gene is TRBD1 (6 bases). Germline V gives CDR1 MNHNS, CDR2 SASEGT. The ends were cut back, 6 bases at V and 8 bases at J, with 19 bases in the middle. The CDR3 is 15 amino acids. For the CDR3, the DNA is TGTGCCAGCAGCTCCTTAACAGGGAATGCGGAAAAACTGTTTTTT. Protein sequence: CASSSLTGNAEKLFF.

This chain links TRBV30 with TRBJ2-5; the match to TRBD1 covers 9 bases. The J call is doubtful: the DNA matches TRBJ2-7 better. The CDR3 runs to 19 residues. The germline gives CDR1 GTSNPN, CDR2 SVGIG (reference sequence). The CDR3 DNA is TGTGCCTGGAGCCCTCTCATCTCTCCTCGGACAGGGGCGCGATACGAGCAGTACTTC. It is translated as CAWSPLISPRTGARYEQYF.

Only a few counts were recorded for this clone. The rearrangement uses TRBV4-2 and TRBJ1-1; 8 bases are a match to TRBD1. The CDR3 has 17 amino acids. Looked up from germline, CDR1 is LGHNA and CDR2 is YNFKEQ. The V and J ends lost 3 bases and 2 bases, in that order; junction bases with no gene match: 11. The CDR3 spells CASSQSRGRLRNTEAFF. The CDR3 coding sequence is TGTGCCAGCAGCCAGTCCAGGGGGCGCCTAAGAAACACTGAAGCTTTCTTT.

The rearrangement uses TRBV7-9 and TRBJ2-5, with TRBD2 matching 10 bases. CDR1 and CDR2 from the germline V gene are SEHNR and FQNEAQ (reference sequence). Trimming at V came to 8 bases and at J to 2 bases, leaving 5 bases not matched to a gene. The CDR3 sequence is 14 residues long. The CDR3 sequence is CASGGSGGQETQYF. Here the CDR3 DNA reads TGTGCCAGCGGCGGTAGCGGGGGGCAAGAGACCCAGTACTTC.

This sequence joins TRBV29-1 and TRBJ1-2; the D gene is possibly TRBD1 (6 bases). V lost 4 bases and J lost 2, with 11 bases in between. This CDR3 comprises 13 residues. Germline-derived CDR1 and CDR2 are SQVTM and ANQGSEA. CDR3 residues: CSVVGGTNYGYTF. The CDR3 DNA reads TGCAGCGTTGTAGGGGGAACCAACTATGGCTACACCTTC.

The chain is built from TRBV7-2 and TRBJ1-6; no firm D call. The V gene lost 4 bases and the J gene lost 12 bases, with 4 bases spanning the gap. The CDR3 contains 10 residues. The germline V gene has CDR1 SGHTA and CDR2 FQGNSA. DNA for the CDR3: TGTGCCAGCAGCTCCCTACCCCTCCACTTT. It yields the protein CASSSLPLHF.

This chain joins TRBV6-5 and TRBJ1-4, with 8 bases identical to TRBD1. V lost 5 bases and J lost 10; bases outside the gene matches: 12. The CDR3 is 15 residues long. Germline V lookup: CDR1 MNHEY, CDR2 SVGAGI. The CDR3 bases are TGTGCCAGCAGTCCACCGACAGGGGAGGGTGTAAAACTGTTTTTT. Its translation: CASSPPTGEGVKLFF.

V usage is TRBV7-2 and J usage is TRBJ1-5; 7 bases align to TRBD1. V was clipped by 4 bases and J by 3 bases; unmatched bases: 9. Germline loops: CDR1 SGHTA, CDR2 FQGNSA. The CDR3 contains 16 residues. The CDR3 sequence: CASSSQGGQPNQPQHF. In DNA form, the CDR3 reads TGTGCCAGCAGCTCCCAGGGGGGACAGCCCAATCAGCCCCAGCATTTT.

This clone has a handful of counts. The chain carries TRBV30 and TRBJ1-5, with D maybe TRBD1 (6 bases). V was shortened by 0 bases and J by 1 base, with 10 bases between the two germline ends. Germline V lookup: CDR1 GTSNPN, CDR2 SVGIG (reference sequence). The CDR3 sequence is 15 residues long. Here the CDR3 DNA reads TGTGCCTGGAGTGTACAGGGCGGGAGCAATCAGCCCCAGCATTTT. Residues: CAWSVQGGSNQPQHF.

The rearrangement joins TRBV19 to TRBJ1-5; D is possibly TRBD1 (6 bases). CDR1 is LNHDA and CDR2 is SQIVND in the germline V gene (reference sequence). V was cut by 3 bases and J by 0 bases, with 12 bases left in between. CDR3 length: 16 residues. The CDR3 DNA is TGTGCCAGTAGTATCGTAGGGACAAATAGCAATCAGCCCCAGCATTTT. Its protein is CASSIVGTNSNQPQHF. Supplemented by reference TRBV19 and TRBJ1-5, the full variable domain reads DGGITQSPKYLFRKEGQNVTLSCEQNLNHDAMYWYRQDPGQGLRLIYYSQIVNDFQKGDIAEGYSVSREKKESFPLTVTSAQKNPTAFYLCASSIVGTNSNQPQHFGDGTRLSIL.

The CDR3 coding sequence is TGTGCCAGCAGCATAGAGCGGGGCGAAGGCTACAATGAGCAGTTCTTC. Its protein product is CASSIERGEGYNEQFF. This chain connects TRBV13 to TRBJ2-1; 7 bases align to TRBD2. The CDR3 contains 16 residues. From germline, CDR1 is PRHDT and CDR2 FYEKMQ (reference sequence). The J segment lost 3 bases and the V segment lost 5 bases, leaving 10 bases of the junction unmatched. The entire variable domain, with the rest obtained from reference TRBV13 and TRBJ2-1, is as follows: AAGVIQSPRHLIKEKRETATLKCYPIPRHDTVYWYQQGPGQDPQFLISFYEKMQSDKGSIPDRFSAQQFSDYHSELNMSSLELGDSALYFCASSIERGEGYNEQFFGPGTRLTVL.

V is TRBV10-3 and J is TRBJ2-2, with 9 nucleotides matching TRBD1. The CDR3 totals 15 residues. The germline V gene has CDR1 ENHRY and CDR2 SYGVKD. V shed 5 bases and J 3 bases; nucleotides not matched to a gene: 4. For the CDR3, the DNA is TGTGCCATCAGTCCGGGACAGGGTCACACCGGGGAGCTGTTTTTT. Encoded protein: CAISPGQGHTGELFF.

V is TRBV9 and J is TRBJ2-2, with 13 positions matching TRBD2. The germline V gene has CDR1 SGDLS and CDR2 YYNGEE. The CDR3 loop spans 17 amino acids. V trimming: 4 bases; J trimming: 5 bases; junction bases outside the gene matches: 8. CDR3 region: CASSPPTGLAGTGELFF. The CDR3 coding sequence is TGTGCCAGCAGCCCCCCTACGGGACTAGCGGGGACCGGGGAGCTGTTTTTT.

The rearrangement links TRBV5-1 to TRBJ2-6, with 7 nucleotides matching TRBD2. In germline, CDR1 is SGHRS, CDR2 YFSETQ. Trimming removed 2 bases from V and 4 bases from J; junction bases left unmatched: 3. The CDR3 has 15 residues. This chain's CDR3 is CASSFGGWGANVLTF. CDR3 coding DNA: TGCGCCAGCAGCTTCGGGGGGTGGGGGGCCAACGTCCTGACTTTC.

The chain carries TRBV7-9 and TRBJ1-1, with 11 positions matching TRBD1. The CDR3 is 15 residues long. CDR1 is SEHNR and CDR2 is FQNEAQ in the germline V gene (reference sequence). The J segment lost 5 bases and the V segment lost 5 bases, leaving 7 bases of the junction unmatched. CDR3 amino acids: CASSDRDRGGTEAFF. The CDR3 nucleotides are TGTGCCAGCAGCGACCGGGACAGGGGGGGGACTGAAGCTTTCTTT. Together with reference TRBV7-9 and TRBJ1-1, the CDR3 gives the full variable domain: DTGVSQNPRHKITKRGQNVTFRCDPISEHNRLYWYRQTLGQGPEFLTYFQNEAQLEKSRLLSDRFSAERPKGSFSTLEIQRTEQGDSAMYLCASSDRDRGGTEAFFGQGTRLTVV.

The genes are TRBV19 and TRBJ1-2; D may be TRBD1 (6 bases). Trimming cost V 3 bases and J 8 bases, with 16 bases left between them. The CDR3 contains 14 residues. Germline CDR1 and CDR2: LNHDA and SQIVND (reference sequence). The CDR3 DNA is TGTGCCAGTAGTATCCGGGGGGACATAGGGGGCTACACCTTC. It specifies CASSIRGDIGGYTF.

This chain connects TRBV30 to TRBJ2-7, with TRBD2 matching 7 bases. After removal of 4 bases from V and 2 bases from J, the junction contained 2 bases not matched to a gene. Per germline, CDR1 GTSNPN and CDR2 SVGIG (reference sequence). The CDR3 has 12 residues. The CDR3 sequence is CAWTSGTYEQYF. The DNA of the CDR3 is TGTGCCTGGACTAGCGGCACCTACGAGCAGTACTTC.

CDR3 in amino acids: CASNGLAGVGYTQYF. For the CDR3, the DNA is TGTGCCAGCAACGGACTAGCGGGGGTCGGTTATACGCAGTATTTT. This chain links TRBV2 with TRBJ2-3; 13 nucleotides align to TRBD2. V lost 7 bases, J lost 7 bases, and 8 bases stayed unmatched. There are 15 residues in the CDR3. CDR1 is SNHLY, CDR2 FYNNEI, per germline. Drawing the rest from reference TRBV2 and TRBJ2-3, the complete variable domain is EPEVTQTPSHQVTQMGQEVILRCVPISNHLYFYWYRQILGQKVEFLVSFYNNEISEKSEIFDDQFSVERPDGSNFTLKIRSTKLEDSAMYFCASNGLAGVGYTQYFGPGTRLTVL.